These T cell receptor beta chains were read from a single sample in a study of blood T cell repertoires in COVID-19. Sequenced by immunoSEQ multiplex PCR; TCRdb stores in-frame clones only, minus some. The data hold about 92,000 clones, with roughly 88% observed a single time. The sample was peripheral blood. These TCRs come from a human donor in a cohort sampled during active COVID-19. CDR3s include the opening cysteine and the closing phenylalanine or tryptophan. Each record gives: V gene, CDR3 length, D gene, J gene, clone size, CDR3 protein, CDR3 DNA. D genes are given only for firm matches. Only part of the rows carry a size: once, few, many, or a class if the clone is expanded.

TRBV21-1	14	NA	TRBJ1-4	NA	CASRMDTWYEKLFF	TGTGCCAGCAGAATGGACACATGGTATGAAAAACTGTTTTTT
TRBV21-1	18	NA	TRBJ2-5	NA	CASSNKRTLAEQQETQYF	TGTGCCAGCAGCAATAAACGTACCCTAGCGGAACAACAAGAGACCCAGTACTTC
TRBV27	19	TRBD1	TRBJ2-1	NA	CASSRAGAGTGTDRVGQFF	TGTGCCAGCAGCCGTGCCGGTGCCGGGACCGGGACAGACCGGGTCGGGCAGTTCTTC
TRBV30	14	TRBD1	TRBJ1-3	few	CAWSPRGPGNTIYF	TGTGCCTGGAGTCCCAGGGGGCCTGGAAACACCATATATTTT
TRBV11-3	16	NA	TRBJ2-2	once	CASSLIWQGGTGELFF	TGTGCCAGCAGCTTAATATGGCAGGGAGGCACCGGGGAGCTGTTTTTT
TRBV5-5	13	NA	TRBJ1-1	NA	CASSLRGGTEAFF	TGTGCCAGCAGCTTGAGGGGGGGCACTGAAGCTTTCTTT
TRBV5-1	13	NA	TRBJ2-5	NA	CASSLDSLETQYF	TGCGCCAGCAGCTTGGACAGTTTGGAGACCCAGTACTTC
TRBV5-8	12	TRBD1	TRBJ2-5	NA	CASSRQGVTQYF	TGTGCCAGCAGCCGACAGGGAGTGACCCAGTACTTC
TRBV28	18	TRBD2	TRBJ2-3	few	CASSSPFMAAGGTDTQYF	TGTGCCAGCAGTTCCCCATTTATGGCCGCGGGGGGCACAGATACGCAGTATTTT
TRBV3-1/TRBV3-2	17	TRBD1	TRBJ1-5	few	CASRPRWRQGFNQPQHF	TGTGCCAGCCGACCAAGGTGGAGACAGGGATTTAATCAGCCCCAGCATTTT
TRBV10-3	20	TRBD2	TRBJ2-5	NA	CAISQMAGTSGGADQETQYF	TGTGCCATCAGTCAGATGGCCGGGACTAGCGGGGGGGCGGACCAAGAGACCCAGTACTTC
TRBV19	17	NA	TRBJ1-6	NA	CAGKGGRTARDNSPLHF	TGTGCCGGAAAAGGGGGTAGGACCGCCAGAGATAATTCACCCCTCCACTTT
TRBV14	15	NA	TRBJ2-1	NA	CASSPNTGTRDEQFF	TGTGCCAGCAGCCCAAACACCGGCACTAGGGATGAGCAGTTCTTC
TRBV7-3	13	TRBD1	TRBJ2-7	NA	CASSDDRDYEQYF	TGTGCCAGCAGCGACGACAGGGACTACGAGCAGTACTTC
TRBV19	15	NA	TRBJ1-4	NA	CASSMAGQSNEKLFF	TGTGCCAGTAGTATGGCGGGGCAGTCTAATGAAAAACTGTTTTTT
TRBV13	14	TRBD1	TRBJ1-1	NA	CASSPRDRGTEAFF	TGTGCCAGCAGCCCCCGGGACAGGGGAACTGAAGCTTTCTTT
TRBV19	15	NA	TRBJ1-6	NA	CASSQGPKGGSPLHF	TGTGCCAGTAGCCAAGGCCCCAAAGGGGGTTCACCCCTCCACTTT
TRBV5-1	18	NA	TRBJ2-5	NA	CASSRSKISDSSQETQYF	TGCGCCAGCAGCCGCTCGAAGATATCGGACAGTAGTCAAGAGACCCAGTACTTC
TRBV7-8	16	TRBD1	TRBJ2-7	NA	CASSSELDRDPYEQYF	TGTGCCAGCAGCTCCGAGCTGGACAGGGATCCCTACGAGCAGTACTTC
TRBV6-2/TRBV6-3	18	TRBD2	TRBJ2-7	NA	CASSYPPGLAPSSYEQYF	TGTGCCAGCAGTTATCCCCCCGGACTAGCGCCAAGCTCCTACGAGCAGTACTTC
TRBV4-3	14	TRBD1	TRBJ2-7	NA	CASSTRQGPYEQYF	TGCGCCAGCAGCACACGACAGGGGCCCTACGAGCAGTACTTC
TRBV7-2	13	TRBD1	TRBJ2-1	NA	CASSDRGPDEQFF	TGTGCCAGCAGCGACAGGGGGCCGGATGAGCAGTTCTTC
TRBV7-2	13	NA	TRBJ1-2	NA	CATSRVGAGGYTF	TGTGCCACCTCCCGGGTGGGTGCTGGTGGCTACACCTTC
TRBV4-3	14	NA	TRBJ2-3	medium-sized	CASSQEYGADTQYF	TGCGCCAGCAGCCAAGAGTACGGAGCAGATACGCAGTATTTT
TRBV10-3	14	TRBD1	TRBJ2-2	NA	CAISEATGAGELFF	TGTGCCATCAGTGAGGCGACAGGGGCCGGGGAGCTGTTTTTT
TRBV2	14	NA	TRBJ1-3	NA	CASSGQRSGNTIYF	TGTGCCAGCAGCGGACAGCGCTCTGGAAACACCATATATTTT
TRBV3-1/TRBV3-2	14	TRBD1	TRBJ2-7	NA	CASSQGQGFHEQYF	TGTGCCAGCAGTCAGGGACAGGGGTTCCACGAGCAGTACTTC
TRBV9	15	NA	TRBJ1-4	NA	CASSVGGREGEKLFF	TGTGCCAGCAGCGTAGGCGGCAGGGAGGGTGAAAAACTGTTTTTT
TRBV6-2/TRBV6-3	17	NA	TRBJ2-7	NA	CASSPLWGGQVNYEQYF	TGTGCCAGCAGTCCCTTGTGGGGGGGACAGGTGAACTACGAGCAGTACTTC